The clone carrying this T cell receptor (beta chain) came up a few times. Its antigen is unknown. The data stem from a study of T cells after yellow fever vaccination. UMIs and a universal primer site were added when TCR cDNA was made by 5'RACE template switching. Via MiXCR, TCRdb re-called the 5' RACE reads, giving one row per CDR3 protein. The sample contains approximately 160,000 distinct CDR3 sequences, 5.5% to 8% of which appear only once. Study conclusions and caveats: Only a small proportion of the clonotypes turned up in both the CD4 and the CD8 compartments, likely arising from convergent recombination. A weaker secondary response peaked on day 5, the primary on day 15.

V lost 3 bases, J lost 5 bases, and 6 bases stayed unmatched. Germline lookup yields CDR1 SGHTA and CDR2 FQGNSA. This CDR3 comprises 15 residues. The chain carries TRBV7-2 and TRBJ2-3, with 9 bases that match TRBD2. The sample consisted of CD4+ T cells sorted from PBMCs, taken on the day of the first yellow fever vaccination. The clonotype comes from a man between 18 and 29 years old who received the YFV17D yellow fever vaccine. As DNA, the CDR3 is TGTGCCAGCAGCTTTAGCGGGGGAAGCGGAGATACGCAGTATTTT. Translation: CASSFSGGSGDTQYF.